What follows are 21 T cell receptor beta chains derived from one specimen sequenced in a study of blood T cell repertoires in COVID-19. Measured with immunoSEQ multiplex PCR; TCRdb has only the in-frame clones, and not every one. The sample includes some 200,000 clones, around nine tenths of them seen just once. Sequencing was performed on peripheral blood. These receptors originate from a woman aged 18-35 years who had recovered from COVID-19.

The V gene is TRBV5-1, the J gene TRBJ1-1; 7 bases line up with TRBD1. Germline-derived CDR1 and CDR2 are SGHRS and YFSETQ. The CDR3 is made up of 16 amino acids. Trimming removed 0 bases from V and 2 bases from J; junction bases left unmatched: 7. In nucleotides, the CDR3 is TGCGCCAGCAGCTTGGCTTCGCCAGGGGGAAACACTGAAGCTTTCTTT. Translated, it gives CASSLASPGGNTEAFF.

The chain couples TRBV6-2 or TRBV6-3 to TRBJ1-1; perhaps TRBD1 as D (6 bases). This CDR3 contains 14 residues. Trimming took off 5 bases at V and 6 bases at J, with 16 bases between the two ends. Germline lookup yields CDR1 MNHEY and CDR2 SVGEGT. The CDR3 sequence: CASSTRGSDPEAFF. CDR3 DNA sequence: TGTGCCAGCAGTACAAGGGGGTCTGACCCTGAAGCTTTCTTT.

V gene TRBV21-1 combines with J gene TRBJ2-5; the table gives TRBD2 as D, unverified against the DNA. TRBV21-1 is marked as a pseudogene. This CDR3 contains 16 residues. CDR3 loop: CASSKHDTGTPETQYF. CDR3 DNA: TGTGCCAGCAGCAAACACGACACGGGAACGCCAGAGACCCAGTACTTC.

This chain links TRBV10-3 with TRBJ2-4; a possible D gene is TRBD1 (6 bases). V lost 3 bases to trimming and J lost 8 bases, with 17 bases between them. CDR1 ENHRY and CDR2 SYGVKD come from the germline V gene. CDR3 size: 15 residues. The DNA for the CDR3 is TGTGCCATCAGTGAAGTAACAGGGATTTTAGACATTCAGTACTTC. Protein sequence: CAISEVTGILDIQYF.

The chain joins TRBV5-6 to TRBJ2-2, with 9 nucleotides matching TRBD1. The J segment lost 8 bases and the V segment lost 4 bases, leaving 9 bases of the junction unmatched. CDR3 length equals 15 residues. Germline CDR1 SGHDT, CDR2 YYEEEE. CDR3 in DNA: TGTGCCAGCAGCCCCGGGACAGGGTGGATGGGGGAGCTGTTTTTT. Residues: CASSPGTGWMGELFF.

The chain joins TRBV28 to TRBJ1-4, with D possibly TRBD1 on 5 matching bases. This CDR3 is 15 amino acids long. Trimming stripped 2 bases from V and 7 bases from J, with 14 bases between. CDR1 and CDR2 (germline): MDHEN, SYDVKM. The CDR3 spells CASSLEWGVGEKLFF. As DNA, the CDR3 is TGTGCCAGCAGTTTAGAATGGGGGGTTGGTGAAAAACTGTTTTTT.

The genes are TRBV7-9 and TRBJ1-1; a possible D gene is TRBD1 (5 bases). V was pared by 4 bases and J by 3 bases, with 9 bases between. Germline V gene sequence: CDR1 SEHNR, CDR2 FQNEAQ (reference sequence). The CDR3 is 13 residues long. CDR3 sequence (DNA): TGTGCCAGCAGCTACCGGGACTACACTGAAGCTTTCTTT. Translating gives CASSYRDYTEAFF.

As DNA, the CDR3 is TGTGCCATCAGTGAGCCCCTTACAACCGCAGGGGGCGACGAAGCTTTCTTT. Translating gives CAISEPLTTAGGDEAFF. The rearrangement uses TRBV10-3 and TRBJ1-1, with 8 bases fitting TRBD1. The junction had 16 bases not matched to a gene; V was cut back by 2 bases and J by 8 bases. This CDR3 has 17 amino acids. Germline V gene lookup returns CDR1 ENHRY and CDR2 SYGVKD.

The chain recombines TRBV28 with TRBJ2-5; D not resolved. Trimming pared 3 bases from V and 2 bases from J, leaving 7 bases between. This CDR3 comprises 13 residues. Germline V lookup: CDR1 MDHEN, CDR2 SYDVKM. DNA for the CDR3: TGTGCCAGCAGTTTGACACATCAAGAGACCCAGTACTTC. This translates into CASSLTHQETQYF.

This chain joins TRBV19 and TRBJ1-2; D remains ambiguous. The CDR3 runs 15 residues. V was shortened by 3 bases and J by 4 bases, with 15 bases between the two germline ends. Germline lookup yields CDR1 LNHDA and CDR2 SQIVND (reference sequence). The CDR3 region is CASSMGRQSSYGYTF. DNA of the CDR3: TGTGCCAGTAGTATGGGCCGACAATCCTCCTATGGCTACACCTTC.

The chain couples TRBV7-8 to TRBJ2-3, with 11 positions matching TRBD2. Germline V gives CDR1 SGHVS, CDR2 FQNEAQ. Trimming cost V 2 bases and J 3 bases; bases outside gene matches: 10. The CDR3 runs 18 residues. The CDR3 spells CASSLRVTSGRRTDTQYF. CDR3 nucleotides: TGTGCCAGCAGCTTACGTGTCACTAGCGGGAGAAGAACAGATACGCAGTATTTT.

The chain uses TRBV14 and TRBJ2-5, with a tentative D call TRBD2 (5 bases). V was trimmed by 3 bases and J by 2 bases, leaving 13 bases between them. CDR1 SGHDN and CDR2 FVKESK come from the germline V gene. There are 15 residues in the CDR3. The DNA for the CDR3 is TGTGCCAGCAGCCATTTGAGGGATCTACAAGAGACCCAGTACTTC. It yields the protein CASSHLRDLQETQYF.

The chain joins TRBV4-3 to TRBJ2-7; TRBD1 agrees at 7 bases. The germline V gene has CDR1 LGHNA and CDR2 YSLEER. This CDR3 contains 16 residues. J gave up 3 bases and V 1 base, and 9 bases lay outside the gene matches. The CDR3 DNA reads TGCGCCAGCAGCCAAGTCTTCAGGGACAGCTACTACGAGCAGTACTTC. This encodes CASSQVFRDSYYEQYF.

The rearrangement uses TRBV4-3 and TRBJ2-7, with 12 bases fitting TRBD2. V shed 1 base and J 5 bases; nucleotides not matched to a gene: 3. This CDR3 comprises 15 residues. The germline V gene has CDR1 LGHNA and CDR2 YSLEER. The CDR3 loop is CASSQGLAGVNEQYF. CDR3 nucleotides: TGCGCCAGCAGCCAAGGACTAGCGGGAGTCAACGAGCAGTACTTC.

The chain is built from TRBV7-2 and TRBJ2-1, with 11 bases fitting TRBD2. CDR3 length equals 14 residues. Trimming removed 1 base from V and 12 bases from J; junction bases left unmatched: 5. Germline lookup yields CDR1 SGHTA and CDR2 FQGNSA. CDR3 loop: CASSLGTSGSGQFF. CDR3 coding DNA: TGTGCCAGCAGCTTAGGAACTAGCGGGAGTGGGCAGTTCTTC. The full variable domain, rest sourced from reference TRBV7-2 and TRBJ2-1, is GAGVSQSPSNKVTEKGKDVELRCDPISGHTALYWYRQSLGQGLEFLIYFQGNSAPDKSGLPSDRFSAERTGGSVSTLTIQRTQQEDSAVYLCASSLGTSGSGQFFGPGTRLTVL.

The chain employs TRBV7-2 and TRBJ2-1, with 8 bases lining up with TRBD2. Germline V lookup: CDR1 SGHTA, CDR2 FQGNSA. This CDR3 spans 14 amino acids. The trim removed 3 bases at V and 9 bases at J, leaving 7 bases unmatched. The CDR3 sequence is CASSFKRERSEQFF. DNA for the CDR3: TGTGCCAGCAGCTTCAAGCGGGAGCGTAGTGAGCAGTTCTTC.

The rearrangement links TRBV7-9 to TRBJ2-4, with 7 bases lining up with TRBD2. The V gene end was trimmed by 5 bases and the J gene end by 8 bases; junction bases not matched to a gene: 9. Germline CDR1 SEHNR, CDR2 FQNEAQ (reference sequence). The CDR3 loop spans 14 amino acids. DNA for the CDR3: TGTGCCAGCAGCCCCCGGGACCGGGGGGACATTCAGTACTTC. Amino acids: CASSPRDRGDIQYF.

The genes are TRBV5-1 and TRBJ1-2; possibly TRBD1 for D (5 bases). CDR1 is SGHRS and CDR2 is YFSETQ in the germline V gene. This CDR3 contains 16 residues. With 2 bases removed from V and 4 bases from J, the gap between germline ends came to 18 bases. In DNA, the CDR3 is TGCGCCAGCAGCTTTGGAACAGGCAGGTTGGGCTATGGCTACACCTTC. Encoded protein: CASSFGTGRLGYGYTF.

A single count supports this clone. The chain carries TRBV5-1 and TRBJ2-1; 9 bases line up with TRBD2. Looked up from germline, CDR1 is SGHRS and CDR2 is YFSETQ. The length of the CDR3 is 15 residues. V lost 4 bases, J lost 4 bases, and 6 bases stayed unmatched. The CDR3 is CASSDSGSLYNEQFF. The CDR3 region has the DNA TGCGCCAGCAGCGATAGCGGGAGCTTGTACAATGAGCAGTTCTTC.

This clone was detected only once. CDR3 region: CASSPRELAGPSTDTQYF. CDR3 coding DNA: TGTGCCAGCAGCCCCCGGGAACTAGCGGGCCCTAGCACAGATACGCAGTATTTT. The V call is TRBV11-3, the J call TRBJ2-3; the match to TRBD2 covers 9 bases. The V segment lost 5 bases and the J segment 0 bases; nucleotides outside the gene matches: 12. Germline assignment: CDR1 SGHNT and CDR2 YENEEA. The CDR3 is 18 residues long.

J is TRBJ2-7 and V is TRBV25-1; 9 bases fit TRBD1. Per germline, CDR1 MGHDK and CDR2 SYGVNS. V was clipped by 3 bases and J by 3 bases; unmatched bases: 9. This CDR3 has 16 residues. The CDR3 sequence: CASSDHGQGPNYEQYF. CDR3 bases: TGTGCCAGCAGTGATCACGGACAGGGGCCGAACTACGAGCAGTACTTC.